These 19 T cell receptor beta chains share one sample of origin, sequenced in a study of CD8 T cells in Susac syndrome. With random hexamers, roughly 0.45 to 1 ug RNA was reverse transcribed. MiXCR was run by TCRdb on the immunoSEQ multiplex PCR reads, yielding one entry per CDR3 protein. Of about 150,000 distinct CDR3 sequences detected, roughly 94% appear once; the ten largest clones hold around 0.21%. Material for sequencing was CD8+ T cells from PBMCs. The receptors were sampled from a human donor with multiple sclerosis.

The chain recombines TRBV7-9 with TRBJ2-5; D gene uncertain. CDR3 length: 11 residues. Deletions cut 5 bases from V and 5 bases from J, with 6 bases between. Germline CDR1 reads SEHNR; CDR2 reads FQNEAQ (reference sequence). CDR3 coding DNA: TGTGCCAGCAGCATTCGGGAGACCCAGTACTTC. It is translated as CASSIRETQYF.

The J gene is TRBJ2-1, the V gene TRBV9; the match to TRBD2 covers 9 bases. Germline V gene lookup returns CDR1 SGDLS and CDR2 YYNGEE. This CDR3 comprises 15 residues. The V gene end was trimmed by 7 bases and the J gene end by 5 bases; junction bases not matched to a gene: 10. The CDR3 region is CASSLGGGAHNEQFF. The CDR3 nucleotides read TGTGCCAGCTCCCTAGGCGGGGGGGCACACAATGAGCAGTTCTTC.

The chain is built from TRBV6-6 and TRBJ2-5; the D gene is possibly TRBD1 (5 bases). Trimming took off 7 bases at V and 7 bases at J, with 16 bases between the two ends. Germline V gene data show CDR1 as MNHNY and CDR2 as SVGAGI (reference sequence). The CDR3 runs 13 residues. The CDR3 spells CASIPDPQGTQYF. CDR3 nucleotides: TGTGCCAGCATTCCGGACCCCCAGGGGACCCAGTACTTC.

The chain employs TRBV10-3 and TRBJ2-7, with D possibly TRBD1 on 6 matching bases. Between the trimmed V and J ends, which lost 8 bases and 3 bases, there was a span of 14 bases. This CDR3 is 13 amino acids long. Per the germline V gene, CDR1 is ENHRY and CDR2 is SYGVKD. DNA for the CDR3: TGTGCCATCGCCCCGGGACACAACTACGAGCAGTACTTC. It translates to CAIAPGHNYEQYF.

The CDR3: CASSYGQKPQHF. DNA for the CDR3: TGTGCCAGCAGCTACGGACAGAAGCCCCAGCATTTT. The chain joins TRBV5-6 to TRBJ1-5; D perhaps matches TRBD1 (6 bases). CDR1 SGHDT and CDR2 YYEEEE come from the germline V gene. Trimming cost V 3 bases and J 8 bases, with 9 bases left between them. The CDR3 is 12 residues long.

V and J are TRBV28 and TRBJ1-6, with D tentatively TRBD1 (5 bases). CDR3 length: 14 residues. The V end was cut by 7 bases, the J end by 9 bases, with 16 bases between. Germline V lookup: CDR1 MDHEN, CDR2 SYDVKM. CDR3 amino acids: CASIPRARSSPLHF. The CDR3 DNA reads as TGTGCCAGCATCCCCAGGGCCCGCAGTTCACCCCTCCACTTT.

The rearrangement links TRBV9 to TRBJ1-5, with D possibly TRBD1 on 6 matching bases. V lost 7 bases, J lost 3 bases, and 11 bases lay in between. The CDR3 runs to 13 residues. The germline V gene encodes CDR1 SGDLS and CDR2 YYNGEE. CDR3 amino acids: CASSAGDNQPQHF. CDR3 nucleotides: TGTGCCAGCTCGGCAGGGGACAATCAGCCCCAGCATTTT.

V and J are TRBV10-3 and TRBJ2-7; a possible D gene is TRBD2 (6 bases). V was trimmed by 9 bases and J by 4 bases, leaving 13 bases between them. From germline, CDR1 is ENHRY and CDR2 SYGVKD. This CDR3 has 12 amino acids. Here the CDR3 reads CAMGAGTYEQYF. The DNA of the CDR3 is TGTGCCATGGGAGCTGGGACTTACGAGCAGTACTTC.

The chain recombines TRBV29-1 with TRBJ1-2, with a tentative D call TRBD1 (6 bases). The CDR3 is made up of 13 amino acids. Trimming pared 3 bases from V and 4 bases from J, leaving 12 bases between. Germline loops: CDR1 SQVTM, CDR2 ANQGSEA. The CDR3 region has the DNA TGCAGCGTTGAGGGGGCATCTCCCTATGGCTACACCTTC. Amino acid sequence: CSVEGASPYGYTF.

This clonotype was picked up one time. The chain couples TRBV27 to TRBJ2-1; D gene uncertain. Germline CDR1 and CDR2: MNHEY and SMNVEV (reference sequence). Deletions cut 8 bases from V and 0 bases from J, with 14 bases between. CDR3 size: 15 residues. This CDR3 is CASRGGASSYNEQFF. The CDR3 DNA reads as TGTGCCAGCCGAGGTGGTGCCAGCTCCTACAATGAGCAGTTCTTC.

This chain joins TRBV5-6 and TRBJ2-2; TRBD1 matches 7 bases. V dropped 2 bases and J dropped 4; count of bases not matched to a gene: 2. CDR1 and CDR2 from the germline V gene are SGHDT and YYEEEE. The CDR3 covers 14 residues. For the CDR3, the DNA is TGTGCCAGCAGCTTACAGGGGTCCACCGGGGAGCTGTTTTTT. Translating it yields CASSLQGSTGELFF. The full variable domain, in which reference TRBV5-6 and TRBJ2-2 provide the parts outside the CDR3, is DAGVTQSPTHLIKTRGQQVTLRCSPKSGHDTVSWYQQALGQGPQFIFQYYEEEERQRGNFPDRFSGHQFPNYSSELNVNALLLGDSALYLCASSLQGSTGELFFGEGSRLTVL.

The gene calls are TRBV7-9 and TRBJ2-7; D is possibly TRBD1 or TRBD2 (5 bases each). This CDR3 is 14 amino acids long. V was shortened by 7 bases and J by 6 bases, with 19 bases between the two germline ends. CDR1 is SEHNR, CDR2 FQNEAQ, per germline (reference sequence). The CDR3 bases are TGTGCCAGCAACATAGACAGAGGGACGAGCGAGCAGTACTTC. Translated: CASNIDRGTSEQYF.

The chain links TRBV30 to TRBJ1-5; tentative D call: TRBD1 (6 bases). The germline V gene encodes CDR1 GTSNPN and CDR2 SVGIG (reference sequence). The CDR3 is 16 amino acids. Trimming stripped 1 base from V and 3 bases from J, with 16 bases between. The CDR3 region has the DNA TGTGCCTGGAGTGAGGGGGGCGTGTCGCTCAATCAGCCCCAGCATTTT. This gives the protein CAWSEGGVSLNQPQHF.

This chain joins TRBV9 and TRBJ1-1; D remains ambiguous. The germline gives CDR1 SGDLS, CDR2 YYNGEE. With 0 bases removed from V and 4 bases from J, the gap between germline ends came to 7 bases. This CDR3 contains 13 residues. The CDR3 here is CASSVGGATEAFF. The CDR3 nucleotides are TGTGCCAGCAGCGTAGGTGGTGCCACTGAAGCTTTCTTT.

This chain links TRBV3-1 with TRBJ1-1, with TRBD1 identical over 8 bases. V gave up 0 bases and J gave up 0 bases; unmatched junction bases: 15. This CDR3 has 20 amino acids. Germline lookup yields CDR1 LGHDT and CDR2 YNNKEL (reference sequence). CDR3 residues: CASSQDPFFVQGVMNTEAFF. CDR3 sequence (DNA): TGTGCCAGCAGCCAAGATCCGTTCTTTGTACAGGGGGTTATGAACACTGAAGCTTTCTTT.

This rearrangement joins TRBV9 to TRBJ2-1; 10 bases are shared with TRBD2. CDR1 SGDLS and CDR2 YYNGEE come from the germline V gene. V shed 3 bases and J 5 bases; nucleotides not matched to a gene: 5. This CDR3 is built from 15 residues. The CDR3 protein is CASSGAGGPNNEQFF. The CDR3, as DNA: TGTGCCAGCAGCGGAGCGGGGGGGCCGAACAATGAGCAGTTCTTC.

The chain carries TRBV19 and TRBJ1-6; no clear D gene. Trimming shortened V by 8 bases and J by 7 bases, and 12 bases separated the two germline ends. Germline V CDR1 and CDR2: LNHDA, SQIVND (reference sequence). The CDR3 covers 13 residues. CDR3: CASRLVENSPLHF. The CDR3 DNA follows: TGTGCCAGTCGATTGGTTGAGAATTCACCCCTCCACTTT.

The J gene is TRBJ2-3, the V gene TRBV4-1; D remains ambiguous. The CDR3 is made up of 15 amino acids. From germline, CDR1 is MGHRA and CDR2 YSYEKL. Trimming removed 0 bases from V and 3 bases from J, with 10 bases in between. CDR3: CASSQEPVWTDTQYF. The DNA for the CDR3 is TGCGCCAGCAGCCAAGAGCCCGTCTGGACAGATACGCAGTATTTT.

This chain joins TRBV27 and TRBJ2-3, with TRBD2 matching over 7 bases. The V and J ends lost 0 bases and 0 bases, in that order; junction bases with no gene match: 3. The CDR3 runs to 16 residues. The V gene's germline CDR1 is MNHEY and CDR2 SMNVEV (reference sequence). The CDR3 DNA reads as TGTGCCAGCAGTTTATCCTCTAGCGGCAGCACAGATACGCAGTATTTT. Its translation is CASSLSSSGSTDTQYF.